These T cell receptor beta chains were read from a single sample in a study of beta chain features in type 1 diabetes. The repertoire was sequenced with immunoSEQ multiplex PCR; TCRdb's copy has only in-frame clones and lacks some. The profile shows about 240,000 clones, 25% to 35% of them singletons. Sequencing was carried out using central memory CD4+ T cells from blood. Every receptor here comes from a man aged 25-45 years in good health. Both conserved end residues are part of each CDR3. The D gene is left open where the match is weak. Not all rows give a size; the values are once, few, many and, for expanded clones, a class.

few,TRBV28,TRBJ1-5,.,CASSSSRGAWSNQPQHF,TGTGCCAGCAGTTCTTCACGGGGGGCTTGGAGCAATCAGCCCCAGCATTTT
many,TRBV10-3,TRBJ2-3,.,CAISGGKDRADTQYF,TGTGCCATCAGTGGTGGGAAGGATAGGGCAGATACGCAGTATTTT
many,TRBV9,TRBJ2-1,.,CASSVVYGSSYNEQFF,TGTGCCAGCAGCGTAGTCTACGGGAGCTCCTACAATGAGCAGTTCTTC
.,TRBV25-1,TRBJ2-2,TRBD2,CASSEAGLAGNTGELFF,TGTGCCAGCAGTGAGGCCGGACTAGCGGGAAACACCGGGGAGCTGTTTTTT
few,TRBV7-2,TRBJ2-7,.,CASSLGGRGYEQYF,TGTGCCAGCAGCTTAGGCGGCCGGGGCTACGAGCAGTACTTC
few,TRBV7-2,TRBJ2-3,.,CASATGPTDTQYF,TGTGCCAGCGCGACCGGACCCACAGATACGCAGTATTTT
.,TRBV30,TRBJ2-2,.,CAWSYFSGGLFF,TGTGCCTGGAGTTACTTCTCCGGTGGGCTGTTTTTT
.,TRBV18,TRBJ2-7,.,CASSPPSYEQYF,TGTGCCAGCTCACCACCTAGCTACGAGCAGTACTTC
.,TRBV6-5,TRBJ1-1,.,CASSMTNTEAFF,TGTGCCAGCAGTATGACGAACACTGAAGCTTTCTTT
.,TRBV5-1,TRBJ1-2,.,CASSEGQVHGYTF,TGCGCCAGCAGCGAGGGGCAGGTTCATGGCTACACCTTC
.,TRBV5-1,TRBJ2-1,TRBD2,CASSLEAGEEQFF,TGCGCCAGCAGCTTGGAAGCGGGGGAGGAGCAGTTCTTC
few,TRBV30,TRBJ2-5,.,CAWSGTRKSETQYF,TGTGCCTGGAGTGGTACGAGGAAGTCCGAGACCCAGTACTTC
.,TRBV12-5,TRBJ2-3,TRBD1,CASGEPTGGTDTQYF,TGTGCTAGTGGTGAGCCTACAGGGGGCACAGATACGCAGTATTTT
few,TRBV14,TRBJ2-7,.,CASSQFRWLEQYF,TGTGCCAGCAGCCAGTTCCGCTGGCTCGAGCAGTACTTC
.,TRBV7-2,TRBJ2-2,.,CASSLRPRDGELFF,TGTGCCAGCAGCTTAAGGCCCCGCGACGGGGAGCTGTTTTTT
.,TRBV7-2,TRBJ1-2,TRBD1,CASSPGQGENGYTF,TGTGCCAGCAGCCCAGGACAGGGCGAGAATGGCTACACCTTC
few,TRBV14,TRBJ2-2,.,CASGPLNTGELFF,TGTGCCAGCGGACCGCTGAACACCGGGGAGCTGTTTTTT
many,TRBV14,TRBJ2-4,.,CASSQGYQNIQYF,TGTGCCAGCAGCCAAGGGTACCAAAACATTCAGTACTTC
.,TRBV7-6,TRBJ2-7,.,CASSLARGPEYEQYF,TGTGCCAGCAGCTTAGCGCGCGGGCCGGAGTACGAGCAGTACTTC
.,TRBV4-3,TRBJ2-7,.,CASSQSQRGAHEQYF,TGCGCCAGCAGCCAAAGCCAAAGAGGTGCCCACGAGCAGTACTTC
.,TRBV29-1,TRBJ2-3,.,CSVEYQTTDTQYF,TGCAGCGTTGAGTACCAGACAACAGATACGCAGTATTTT
few,TRBV11-1,TRBJ1-4,.,CASSHTGTDGEKLFF,TGTGCCAGCAGTCACACCGGGACGGACGGGGAAAAACTGTTTTTT
few,TRBV19,TRBJ2-2,.,CASRGIPNTGELFF,TGTGCCAGTAGAGGCATACCGAACACCGGGGAGCTGTTTTTT
.,TRBV15,TRBJ1-1,.,CATSSFGIPFNTEAFF,TGTGCCACCAGCAGTTTCGGGATCCCCTTCAACACTGAAGCTTTCTTT
.,TRBV7-2,TRBJ2-2,.,CASSLGFRTSGTGELFF,TGTGCCAGCAGCTTAGGTTTCCGGACTTCGGGGACCGGGGAGCTGTTTTTT
few,TRBV7-9,TRBJ2-2,.,CASSQLLIGDTGELFF,TGTGCCAGCAGTCAACTCCTGATAGGGGACACCGGGGAGCTGTTTTTT
few,TRBV27,TRBJ2-3,TRBD1,CASSLTGTGTDTQYF,TGTGCCAGCAGCCTAACCGGGACAGGGACAGATACGCAGTATTTT
few,TRBV10-3,TRBJ1-2,.,CAISEIQGYGYTF,TGTGCCATCAGTGAGATCCAGGGCTATGGCTACACCTTC
.,TRBV27,TRBJ2-7,TRBD1,CASRPGQGSEQYF,TGTGCCAGCAGACCGGGACAGGGGTCCGAGCAGTACTTC
few,TRBV6-1,TRBJ2-7,.,CASSETRAEQYF,TGTGCCAGCAGTGAAACGAGGGCCGAGCAGTACTTC
.,TRBV25-1,TRBJ1-6,.,CASSRGLSPLHF,TGTGCCAGCAGTCGGGGACTATCACCCCTCCACTTT
few,TRBV19,TRBJ2-5,TRBD1,CASSGSDREVQYF,TGTGCCAGTAGTGGCTCCGACAGGGAAGTCCAGTACTTC
few,TRBV15,TRBJ2-1,TRBD2,CATSSRTSGTYNEQFF,TGTGCCACCAGCAGCAGGACTAGCGGAACCTACAATGAGCAGTTCTTC
.,TRBV5-1,TRBJ2-6,.,CASSLGTSSGANVLTF,TGCGCCAGCAGCTTGGGCACAAGCTCTGGGGCCAACGTCCTGACTTTC
once,TRBV15,TRBJ2-3,.,CATSNQRGIDTQYF,TGTGCCACCAGCAACCAACGGGGGATAGATACGCAGTATTTT
.,TRBV6-5,TRBJ1-2,.,CASSYSLDGGRGYTF,TGTGCCAGCAGTTACTCATTAGATGGCGGCCGGGGCTACACCTTC
.,TRBV2,TRBJ1-1,.,CASSVIQGGTEAFF,TGTGCCAGCAGTGTCATACAGGGAGGTACTGAAGCTTTCTTT
.,TRBV2,TRBJ2-3,TRBD2,CASSPGGANTQYF,TGTGCCAGCAGTCCCGGGGGGGCCAATACGCAGTATTTT
.,TRBV6-5,TRBJ2-7,.,CASSEQSSYEQYF,TGTGCCAGCAGTGAACAGAGCTCCTACGAGCAGTACTTC
.,TRBV7-2,TRBJ2-7,.,CASSLDPTYEQYF,TGTGCCAGCAGCTTAGACCCAACCTACGAGCAGTACTTC
.,TRBV7-7,TRBJ2-7,.,CASSLQSDSKQYF,TGTGCCAGCAGCCTACAATCAGACAGCAAGCAGTACTTC
.,TRBV30,TRBJ1-3,.,CACSRGTGNTIYF,TGTGCCTGTAGCCGGGGCACTGGAAACACCATATATTTT
few,TRBV2,TRBJ2-3,.,CASREQVDTQYF,TGTGCCAGCAGGGAACAGGTAGATACGCAGTATTTT
.,TRBV14,TRBJ2-1,.,CASSQPSGYNEQFF,TGTGCCAGCAGCCAACCAAGCGGATACAATGAGCAGTTCTTC
.,TRBV14,TRBJ2-5,.,CASSGVWRETQYF,TGTGCCAGCAGCGGAGTGTGGAGAGAGACCCAGTACTTC
many,TRBV5-1,TRBJ2-5,.,CASRQGLETQYF,TGCGCCAGCAGGCAGGGGCTGGAGACCCAGTACTTC